The 18 T cell receptor beta chains given below trace back to one sample, sequenced in a study of blood T cell repertoires in COVID-19. This table comes from immunoSEQ multiplex PCR, and its TCRdb copy is limited to in-frame clones, with some not included. The sample has 27,000 or so clones; 82% are singletons. Input material: peripheral blood. The receptors originated from a man of 80 years or more with active or convalescent COVID-19.

The CDR3 nucleotides are TGCAGCGTTGGGTCCGCAGGGCGGTCCACTGAAGCTTTCTTT. It specifies CSVGSAGRSTEAFF. This sequence joins TRBV29-1 and TRBJ1-1, with D tentatively TRBD1 (5 bases). The germline gives CDR1 SQVTM, CDR2 ANQGSEA. The length of the CDR3 is 14 residues. The V end was cut by 4 bases, the J end by 4 bases, with 16 bases between.

The chain combines TRBV13 with TRBJ1-2; a weak D match, TRBD1 (5 bases). The CDR3 is made up of 14 amino acids. Germline CDR1 PRHDT, CDR2 FYEKMQ (reference sequence). Trimming pared 2 bases from V and 4 bases from J, leaving 11 bases between. The CDR3 sequence: CASSLSGYSYGYTF. The CDR3 nucleotides are TGTGCCAGCAGCTTATCAGGGTATAGCTATGGCTACACCTTC.

This clone has only a few counts. The chain has TRBV5-6 and TRBJ2-7; D perhaps matches TRBD1 (6 bases). The CDR3 runs to 13 residues. V was cut by 0 bases and J by 12 bases, with 16 bases left in between. The germline gives CDR1 SGHDT, CDR2 YYEEEE. CDR3 protein: CASSLVSAGALYF. Here the CDR3 DNA reads TGTGCCAGCAGCTTGGTTTCGGCAGGGGCGCTGTACTTC.

The chain uses TRBV4-1 and TRBJ1-5, with no clear D. Trimming took 3 bases from V and 4 from J, leaving 16 bases between them. This CDR3 has 16 amino acids. In germline, CDR1 is MGHRA, CDR2 YSYEKL. CDR3 amino acids: CASSQTGGHPNQPQHF. The DNA of the CDR3 is TGCGCCAGCAGCCAGACCGGCGGCCATCCTAATCAGCCCCAGCATTTT.

This chain connects TRBV4-1 to TRBJ2-7; TRBD2 agrees at 9 bases. Germline lookup yields CDR1 MGHRA and CDR2 YSYEKL. V trimming: 1 base; J trimming: 2 bases; junction bases outside the gene matches: 3. The CDR3 contains 15 residues. The CDR3 loop is CASSQAPSGTYEQYF. CDR3 sequence (DNA): TGCGCCAGCAGCCAAGCCCCTAGCGGGACCTACGAGCAGTACTTC.

The chain links TRBV5-8 to TRBJ2-3; no definite D call. Germline CDR1 is SGHTS and CDR2 is YDEGEE. V was trimmed by 3 bases and J by 1 base, leaving 9 bases between them. This CDR3 contains 14 residues. This chain's CDR3 is CASSSLEGTDTQYF. CDR3 sequence (DNA): TGTGCCAGCAGCTCTTTAGAAGGCACAGATACGCAGTATTTT.

V and J are TRBV20-1 and TRBJ2-1; D unresolved. V shed 6 bases and J shed 9 bases, with 12 bases lying between them. This CDR3 comprises 11 residues. The germline V gene encodes CDR1 DFQATT and CDR2 SNEGSKA (reference sequence). CDR3 nucleotides: TGCAGTGCCAGTCTGGTGGCTGAGCAGTTCTTC. Its protein product is CSASLVAEQFF.

The J gene is TRBJ1-2, the V gene TRBV6-1; D is unclear. Trimming left V 2 bases short and J 4 bases short, with 5 bases between. The CDR3 spans 12 residues. The germline V gene has CDR1 MNHNS and CDR2 SASEGT. The CDR3: CASSERGYGYTF. For the CDR3, the DNA is TGTGCCAGCAGTGAACGCGGCTATGGCTACACCTTC.

The V gene is TRBV11-2, the J gene TRBJ2-1; D is possibly TRBD1 (6 bases). V shed 3 bases and J shed 7 bases, with 13 bases lying between them. Germline CDR1 reads SGHAT; CDR2 reads FQNNGV. CDR3 length: 14 residues. DNA of the CDR3: TGTGCCAGCAGCTTTGTGGGGGCCCAGAATGAGCAGTTCTTC. Amino acid sequence: CASSFVGAQNEQFF.

The rearrangement joins TRBV7-8 to TRBJ2-1; 9 positions match TRBD2. The CDR3 is 18 residues long. Trimming at V came to 1 base and at J to 3 bases, leaving 10 bases not matched to a gene. Germline V lookup: CDR1 SGHVS, CDR2 FQNEAQ. CDR3 sequence reads: CASSLGGRRLADYNEQFF. The CDR3 coding sequence is TGTGCCAGCAGCTTAGGAGGGAGGCGACTAGCGGACTACAATGAGCAGTTCTTC.

This clone was seen a single time. CDR3 nucleotides: TGTGCCAGCAGCCTGGGCCTTGTTGATTTCTATGGCTACACCTTC. Translated, it gives CASSLGLVDFYGYTF. The V and J genes are TRBV3-1 (or the pseudogene TRBV3-2) and TRBJ1-2; D gene ambiguous. CDR3 length: 15 residues. Germline lookup yields CDR1 LGHDT and CDR2 YNNKEL (reference sequence). The V gene lost 4 bases and the J gene lost 4 bases, with 16 bases spanning the gap.

The V gene is TRBV9, the J gene TRBJ2-5; a weak D match, TRBD2 (5 bases). The germline V gene encodes CDR1 SGDLS and CDR2 YYNGEE. The CDR3 consists of 14 residues. Trimming took off 0 bases at V and 4 bases at J, with 10 bases between the two ends. CDR3 DNA: TGTGCCAGCAGCGTAGGTGGCGGGCCAGAGACCCAGTACTTC. Encoded protein: CASSVGGGPETQYF.

This clone occurred once. The V and J genes are TRBV7-2 and TRBJ1-5; 7 bases fit TRBD1. CDR3 size: 13 residues. Germline V CDR1 and CDR2: SGHTA, FQGNSA. The V gene end was trimmed by 4 bases and the J gene end by 12 bases; junction bases not matched to a gene: 9. DNA of the CDR3: TGTGCCAGCAGCTCACAACCACAGGGGCGCCAGCATTTT. Protein sequence: CASSSQPQGRQHF.

This chain joins TRBV19 and TRBJ2-7, with 9 positions matching TRBD1. J was trimmed by 6 bases and V by 7 bases; bases with no gene match: 19. The CDR3 runs 17 residues. Per germline, CDR1 LNHDA and CDR2 SQIVND (reference sequence). This CDR3 reads CASILGTGLGLGSEQYF. CDR3 DNA: TGTGCCAGTATTCTAGGGACAGGGCTGGGGCTGGGGAGCGAGCAGTACTTC.

This clone was detected only once. The V gene is TRBV19, the J gene TRBJ2-3, with D perhaps TRBD1 (5 bases). V dropped 6 bases and J dropped 4 bases, with 11 bases sitting between them. The CDR3 is made up of 13 amino acids. Germline CDR1 is LNHDA and CDR2 is SQIVND (reference sequence). The CDR3 DNA reads TGTGCCAGTAGCCCTCCAGGGTCAGATACGCAGTATTTT. It codes for CASSPPGSDTQYF.

The chain joins TRBV14 to TRBJ1-6, with 7 nucleotides matching TRBD1. Germline CDR1 SGHDN, CDR2 FVKESK. V was pared by 4 bases and J by 8 bases, with 8 bases of the junction left unmatched. This CDR3 spans 15 amino acids. CDR3 DNA sequence: TGTGCCAGCAGCCTCGAGACAGGGATGGATTCACCCCTCCACTTT. As protein: CASSLETGMDSPLHF. The whole variable domain, remainder taken from reference TRBV14 and TRBJ1-6, is EAGVTQFPSHSVIEKGQTVTLRCDPISGHDNLYWYRRVMGKEIKFLLHFVKESKQDESGMPNNRFLAERTGGTYSTLKVQPAELEDSGVYFCASSLETGMDSPLHFGNGTRLTVT.

This clone was detected only once. The V call is TRBV11-3, the J call TRBJ2-2; D remains unclear. Trimming shortened V by 8 bases and J by 4 bases, and 11 bases separated the two germline ends. Germline V gives CDR1 SGHNT, CDR2 YENEEA. The CDR3 spans 13 residues. CDR3 bases: TGTGCCAGCCTGCGTAGAGGCACCGGGGAGCTGTTTTTT. Translating gives CASLRRGTGELFF.

This clone occurred a few times. The chain couples TRBV4-2 to TRBJ1-6; no definite D call. Trimming took 1 base from V and 9 from J, leaving 7 bases between them. The germline gives CDR1 LGHNA, CDR2 YNFKEQ. CDR3 length equals 13 residues. Here the CDR3 DNA reads TGTGCCAGCAGCCAAGCCCTCGGTTCACCCCTCCACTTT. It translates to CASSQALGSPLHF.